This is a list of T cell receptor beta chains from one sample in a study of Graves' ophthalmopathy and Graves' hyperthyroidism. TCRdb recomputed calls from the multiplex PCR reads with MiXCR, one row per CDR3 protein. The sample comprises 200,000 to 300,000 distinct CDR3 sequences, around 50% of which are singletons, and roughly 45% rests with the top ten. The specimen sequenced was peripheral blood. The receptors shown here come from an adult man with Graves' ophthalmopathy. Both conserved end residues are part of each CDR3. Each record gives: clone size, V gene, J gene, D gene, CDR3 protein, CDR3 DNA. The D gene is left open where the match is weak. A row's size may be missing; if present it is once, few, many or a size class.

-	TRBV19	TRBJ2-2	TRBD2	CASSITSGGAGELFF	TGTGCCAGTAGTATAACTAGCGGAGGGGCCGGGGAGCTGTTTTTT
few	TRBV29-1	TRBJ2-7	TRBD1	CSVKQGPTYEQYF	TGCAGCGTCAAACAGGGGCCCACCTACGAGCAGTACTTC